Described below is a single T cell receptor (beta chain) sequence and its context. Assay used: immunoSEQ multiplex PCR; TCRdb lists only in-frame clones, some missing. The top ten clones hold approximately 0.18% of a sample with approximately 75,000 clones, around 97% of them seen once. The data belong to a study of technical replicates of blood from several donors. The CDR3 covers 15 residues. The germline V gene encodes CDR1 SGHAT and CDR2 FQNNGV. V lost 5 bases to trimming and J lost 3 bases; unmatched junction nucleotides: 6. This clonotype was sampled from a human donor in good health. This chain connects TRBV11-2 to TRBJ2-4; 8 bases are a match to TRBD1. Material: T cells isolated from PBMCs. The CDR3 sequence: CASSPVDRDKNIQYF. DNA of the CDR3: TGTGCCAGCAGCCCGGTGGACAGGGACAAAAACATTCAGTACTTC.